The 26 T cell receptor beta chains presented below share a single source sample, sequenced in a study of shared clonotypes between healthy human individuals. Clones were sequenced by immunoSEQ multiplex PCR, and TCRdb holds only the in-frame ones, with some missing. The table records 400,000 to 600,000 clones, about four fifths of them present only once. The sample taken for sequencing was PBMCs. Receptor source: a woman aged 40 to 50 in good health. Some clones in this sample may be carry-over from other donors' samples.

This chain links TRBV18 with TRBJ1-2; 7 bases are shared with TRBD1. The CDR3 loop spans 13 amino acids. The germline CDR1 and CDR2 sequences are KGHSH and LQKENI. V shed 3 bases, J shed 7 bases, and the junction held 5 bases outside the gene matches. CDR3: CASSPQGVGGYTF. CDR3 coding DNA: TGTGCCAGCTCACCCCAGGGGGTTGGTGGCTACACCTTC.

The V call is TRBV18, the J call TRBJ2-1; D is uncertain. V lost 3 bases and J 8 bases, leaving 11 bases between the germline ends. CDR3 length: 13 residues. The germline gives CDR1 KGHSH, CDR2 LQKENI. The DNA of the CDR3 is TGTGCCAGCTCACCTCCTACTGCTGATGAGCAGTTCTTC. Its protein product is CASSPPTADEQFF.

Comment on this clone: This may be a read error: a much more frequent sequence differs by one nucleotide. This sample also contains other DNA sequences that code for the same CDR3. As DNA, the CDR3 is TGCGCCAGCAGCCGGCCTACTGGCGGGGAACTGTTTTTT. As protein: CASSRPTGGELFF. The chain combines TRBV4-3 with TRBJ2-2, with TRBD2 as a possible D gene (6 bases). The V gene's germline CDR1 is LGHNA and CDR2 YSLEER. There are 13 residues in the CDR3.

V usage is TRBV7-6 and J usage is TRBJ2-1, with a tentative D call TRBD2 (7 bases). In germline, CDR1 is SGHVS, CDR2 FNYEAQ. V lost 1 base, J lost 4 bases, and 11 bases lay in between. The CDR3 spans 15 residues. Written as DNA, the CDR3 is TGTGCCAGCAGCTTAGAGGGAGGGGGTTACAATGAGCAGTTCTTC. It translates to CASSLEGGGYNEQFF.

Worth noting for this clone: Other DNA sequences in this specimen translate into the identical CDR3. The rearrangement uses TRBV28 and TRBJ1-6, with D hard to call. CDR3 length: 11 amino acids. Per the germline V gene, CDR1 is MDHEN and CDR2 is SYDVKM. Trimming left V 2 bases short and J 7 bases short, with 0 bases between. CDR3 sequence (DNA): TGTGCCAGCAGTTTAAATTCACCCCTCCACTTT. Amino acids: CASSLNSPLHF. Combining the CDR3 with reference TRBV28 and TRBJ1-6 gives the whole variable domain DVKVTQSSRYLVKRTGEKVFLECVQDMDHENMFWYRQDPGLGLRLIYFSYDVKMKEKGDIPEGYSVSREKKERFSLILESASTNQTSMYLCASSLNSPLHFGNGTRLTVT.

This clone has just one count. The chain uses TRBV15 and TRBJ2-7, with no clear D. This CDR3 is built from 15 residues. The germline V gene has CDR1 LNHNV and CDR2 YYDKDF (reference sequence). V lost 1 base to trimming and J lost 3 bases, with 13 bases between them. CDR3 loop: CATSRGPHGRYEQYF. In DNA, the CDR3 is TGTGCCACCAGCAGAGGCCCCCACGGGCGCTACGAGCAGTACTTC.

This rearrangement joins TRBV7-2 to TRBJ1-5; D is ambiguous. CDR3 length: 16 amino acids. In germline, CDR1 is SGHTA, CDR2 FQGNSA. V dropped 0 bases and J dropped 2 bases, with 11 bases sitting between them. In DNA form, the CDR3 reads TGTGCCAGCAGCTTAGCAGGGAATTCGGGCAATCAGCCCCAGCATTTT. This gives the protein CASSLAGNSGNQPQHF.

The rearrangement uses TRBV18 and TRBJ2-1; 7 bases align to TRBD1. This CDR3 has 13 residues. The junction had 2 bases not matched to a gene; V was cut back by 2 bases and J by 7 bases. Germline CDR1 KGHSH, CDR2 LQKENI. CDR3 DNA: TGTGCCAGCTCACCATTACAGGGGAATGAGCAGTTCTTC. Translating gives CASSPLQGNEQFF.

This chain uses TRBV5-1 with TRBJ2-2; 7 nucleotides align to TRBD1. J was trimmed by 8 bases and V by 4 bases; bases with no gene match: 11. CDR1 and CDR2 (germline): SGHRS, YFSETQ. The CDR3 runs to 15 residues. DNA for the CDR3: TGCGCCAGCAGCCCGGACAGGTCCGTCCCAGGGGAGCTGTTTTTT. It encodes CASSPDRSVPGELFF.

The chain couples TRBV7-9 to TRBJ2-7, with 12 positions matching TRBD2. J was trimmed by 8 bases and V by 5 bases; bases with no gene match: 10. Germline V CDR1 and CDR2: SEHNR, FQNEAQ (reference sequence). The CDR3 has 15 amino acids. The CDR3 loop reads CASSATLAGGGKQYF. DNA for the CDR3: TGTGCCAGCAGCGCCACACTAGCGGGAGGAGGCAAGCAGTACTTC. Filled out from reference TRBV7-9 and TRBJ2-7, the complete variable domain reads DTGVSQNPRHKITKRGQNVTFRCDPISEHNRLYWYRQTLGQGPEFLTYFQNEAQLEKSRLLSDRFSAERPKGSFSTLEIQRTEQGDSAMYLCASSATLAGGGKQYFGPGTRLTVT.

V and J are TRBV19 and TRBJ2-3, with a possible D match to TRBD2 (6 bases). The germline V gene encodes CDR1 LNHDA and CDR2 SQIVND (reference sequence). V was clipped by 4 bases and J by 1 base, with 15 bases between them. This CDR3 region has 16 residues. CDR3 in DNA: TGTGCCAGTAGTAAAAAACGGGAGTACGGCACAGATACGCAGTATTTT. Protein product: CASSKKREYGTDTQYF.

V and J are TRBV7-2 and TRBJ1-1; the match to TRBD1 covers 7 bases. Germline V gene lookup returns CDR1 SGHTA and CDR2 FQGNSA. With 2 bases clipped from V and 0 bases from J, the junction kept 3 bases outside the gene matches. The CDR3 has 15 residues. The DNA of the CDR3 is TGTGCCAGCAGCTTATCGACAGGGATGAACACTGAAGCTTTCTTT. This translates into CASSLSTGMNTEAFF.

This chain uses TRBV30 with TRBJ2-5; no firm D call. V lost 0 bases and J 5 bases, leaving 10 bases between the germline ends. CDR1 is GTSNPN and CDR2 is SVGIG in the germline V gene (reference sequence). The CDR3 contains 13 residues. This CDR3 reads CAWSVQGSETQYF. DNA of the CDR3: TGTGCCTGGAGTGTACAAGGAAGCGAGACCCAGTACTTC.

In this sample, this clone turned up a few times. This chain uses TRBV10-3 with TRBJ2-5, with D perhaps matching TRBD1 or TRBD2 (5 bases each). This CDR3 is 12 amino acids long. V was shortened by 10 bases and J by 11 bases, with 20 bases between the two germline ends. Germline V gene data show CDR1 as ENHRY and CDR2 as SYGVKD. The CDR3, as DNA: TGTGCCAGCCGGGACGGGGATGGGGAGCAGTACTTC. Encoded protein: CASRDGDGEQYF.

Here the CDR3 reads CASSLTAADEQYF. The CDR3 nucleotides read TGTGCCAGCAGCTTGACGGCTGCTGACGAGCAGTACTTC. This chain connects TRBV5-4 to TRBJ2-5; D is undetermined. The J call is uncertain, as TRBJ2-7 better fits the DNA end. This CDR3 region has 13 residues. Germline V lookup: CDR1 SGHNT, CDR2 YYREEE (reference sequence).

The chain links TRBV5-8 to TRBJ2-7, with 12 bases that match TRBD2. Trimming cost V 5 bases and J 3 bases; bases outside gene matches: 6. CDR3 size: 15 residues. The germline gives CDR1 SGHTS, CDR2 YDEGEE. The CDR3: CASRDRTSGIYEQYF. DNA of the CDR3: TGTGCCAGCAGGGACCGGACTAGCGGGATCTACGAGCAGTACTTC.

J is TRBJ2-2 and V is TRBV6-5; D is tentatively TRBD1 or TRBD2 (7 bases each). The CDR3 loop spans 15 amino acids. The V gene's germline CDR1 is MNHEY and CDR2 SVGAGI. The V end was cut by 5 bases, the J end by 4 bases, with 14 bases between. DNA of the CDR3: TGTGCCAGCAGTCCCACCAGGGGGGGCACCGGGGAGCTGTTTTTT. Protein sequence: CASSPTRGGTGELFF.

The chain has TRBV18 and TRBJ1-1; tentatively, D is TRBD1 (6 bases). Deletions cut 1 base from V and 1 base from J, with 13 bases between. CDR1 is KGHSH and CDR2 is LQKENI in the germline V gene. CDR3 length: 16 amino acids. The CDR3 protein is CASSPLVGTSNTEAFF. CDR3 bases: TGTGCCAGCTCACCACTTGTAGGGACATCGAACACTGAAGCTTTCTTT. The whole variable domain, remainder taken from reference TRBV18 and TRBJ1-1, is NAGVMQNPRHLVRRRGQEARLRCSPMKGHSHVYWYRQLPEEGLKFMVYLQKENIIDESGMPKERFSAEFPKEGPSILRIQQVVRGDSAAYFCASSPLVGTSNTEAFFGQGTRLTVV.

The V and J genes are TRBV5-1 and TRBJ1-1, with a tentative D call TRBD1 (6 bases). CDR1 SGHRS and CDR2 YFSETQ come from the germline V gene. This CDR3 has 16 amino acids. Trimming removed 1 base from V and 4 bases from J, with 17 bases in between. In DNA, the CDR3 is TGCGCCAGCAGCTTGAATTCAGGGGATGGTGGCACTGAAGCTTTCTTT. Protein: CASSLNSGDGGTEAFF.

The V and J genes are TRBV18 and TRBJ2-5; D unclear. The length of the CDR3 is 13 residues. V was shortened by 3 bases and J by 5 bases, with 10 bases between the two germline ends. Germline assignment: CDR1 KGHSH and CDR2 LQKENI. For the CDR3, the DNA is TGTGCCAGCTCACCGATTCTGCTCGAGACCCAGTACTTC. Translated: CASSPILLETQYF.

This clone was seen ten or more times. The chain links TRBV5-4 to TRBJ2-2, with D possibly being TRBD2 (6 bases). Trimming stripped 0 bases from V and 4 bases from J, with 13 bases between. The CDR3 runs to 16 residues. From germline, CDR1 is SGHNT and CDR2 YYREEE (reference sequence). The chain's CDR3 is CASSLGLVTSTGELFF. In DNA form, the CDR3 reads TGTGCCAGCAGCTTGGGACTAGTGACGAGCACCGGGGAGCTGTTTTTT.

The rearrangement joins TRBV28 to TRBJ1-2; no reliable D call. The V and J ends lost 3 bases and 1 base respectively, with 6 bases between them. The CDR3 has 13 amino acids. Germline V gives CDR1 MDHEN, CDR2 SYDVKM. In nucleotides, the CDR3 is TGTGCCAGCAGTTTTCCTATTAACTATGGCTACACCTTC. This codes for CASSFPINYGYTF.

The chain employs TRBV11-3 and TRBJ2-1, with D tentatively TRBD1 or TRBD2 (5 bases each). Trimming removed 3 bases at V and 6 bases at J, with 12 bases between. This CDR3 contains 14 residues. Germline V lookup: CDR1 SGHNT, CDR2 YENEEA. Here the CDR3 reads CASSFPGAGNEQFF. In nucleotides, the CDR3 is TGTGCCAGCAGCTTCCCCGGGGCGGGCAATGAGCAGTTCTTC. Supplemented by reference TRBV11-3 and TRBJ2-1, the full variable domain reads EAGVVQSPRYKIIEKKQPVAFWCNPISGHNTLYWYLQNLGQGPELLIRYENEEAVDDSQLPKDRFSAERLKGVDSTLKIQPAELGDSAVYLCASSFPGAGNEQFFGPGTRLTVL.

V is TRBV29-1 and J is TRBJ2-3, with unresolved D. This CDR3 region has 13 residues. V was cut by 3 bases and J by 0 bases, with 7 bases left in between. The germline V gene has CDR1 SQVTM and CDR2 ANQGSEA. CDR3 protein: CSVEFHSTDTQYF. CDR3 bases: TGCAGCGTTGAGTTCCATAGCACAGATACGCAGTATTTT.

J is TRBJ2-3 and V is TRBV4-3, with a weak D call TRBD1 (6 bases). Trimming pared 0 bases from V and 0 bases from J, leaving 10 bases between. In germline, CDR1 is LGHNA, CDR2 YSLEER. The CDR3 sequence is 16 residues long. CDR3 sequence reads: CASSQERTASTDTQYF. DNA for the CDR3: TGCGCCAGCAGCCAAGAGAGGACAGCAAGCACAGATACGCAGTATTTT.

The CDR3 protein is CASSKRAGLGANVLTF. CDR3 bases: TGTGCCAGCAGCAAAAGGGCGGGGTTGGGGGCCAACGTCCTGACTTTC. V gene TRBV21-1 combines with J gene TRBJ2-6; the D call of TRBD2 is as the table states it, not checked on the DNA. TRBV21-1 is a pseudogene. The CDR3 spans 16 residues.